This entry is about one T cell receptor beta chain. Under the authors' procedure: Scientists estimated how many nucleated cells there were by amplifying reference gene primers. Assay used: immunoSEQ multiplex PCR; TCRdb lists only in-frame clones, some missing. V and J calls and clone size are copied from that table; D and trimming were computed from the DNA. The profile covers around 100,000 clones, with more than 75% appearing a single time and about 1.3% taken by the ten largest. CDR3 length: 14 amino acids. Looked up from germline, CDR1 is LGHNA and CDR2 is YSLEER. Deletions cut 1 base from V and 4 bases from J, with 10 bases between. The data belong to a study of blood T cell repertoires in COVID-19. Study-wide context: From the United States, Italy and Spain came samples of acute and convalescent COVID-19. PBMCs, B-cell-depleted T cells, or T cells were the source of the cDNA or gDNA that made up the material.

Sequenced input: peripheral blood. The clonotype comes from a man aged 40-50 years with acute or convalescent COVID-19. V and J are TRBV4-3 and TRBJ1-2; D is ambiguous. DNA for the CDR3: TGCGCCAGCAGCCAAGCAAGTGAGGCCTATGGCTACACCTTC. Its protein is CASSQASEAYGYTF.